Listed here are 9 T cell receptor beta chains from one sample, sequenced in a study of T cells in tumors after PD-1 blockade. Using immunoSEQ multiplex PCR, the repertoire was profiled, and TCRdb retains in-frame clones only, with some absent. The table has around 13,000 clones, about three fifths seen once. Sequenced here: tumor tissue, sampled before anti-PD-1 treatment. The receptors here all came from a human donor with cutaneous squamous cell carcinoma.

The V call is TRBV14, the J call TRBJ1-2; no clear D gene. Looked up from germline, CDR1 is SGHDN and CDR2 is FVKESK. The CDR3 contains 14 residues. V was cut by 4 bases and J by 1 base, with 10 bases left in between. The CDR3 DNA reads TGTGCCAGCAGCCCCCCGGGATTTAACTATGGCTACACCTTC. The encoded protein is CASSPPGFNYGYTF.

V usage is TRBV4-1 and J usage is TRBJ2-7; tentatively, D is TRBD2 (5 bases). With 2 bases removed from V and 2 bases from J, the gap between germline ends came to 13 bases. This CDR3 has 15 residues. CDR1 and CDR2 (germline): MGHRA, YSYEKL. The CDR3 sequence: CASSQNRLTAYEQYF. DNA for the CDR3: TGCGCCAGCAGCCAAAACCGACTAACCGCCTACGAGCAGTACTTC.

The chain combines TRBV3-1 (or the pseudogene TRBV3-2) with TRBJ1-1, with 9 nucleotides matching TRBD1. The germline gives CDR1 LGHDT, CDR2 YNNKEL (reference sequence). Trimming took 4 bases from V and 1 from J; bases not matched to a gene: 4. This CDR3 is built from 15 residues. DNA of the CDR3: TGTGCCAGCAGCCCCGGGACAGGGCGGAACACTGAAGCTTTCTTT. Amino acids: CASSPGTGRNTEAFF.

This rearrangement joins TRBV11-3 to TRBJ2-1; 7 nucleotides line up with TRBD2. The trim removed 0 bases at V and 4 bases at J, leaving 15 bases unmatched. This CDR3 comprises 19 residues. Germline V gives CDR1 SGHNT, CDR2 YENEEA. The CDR3 DNA reads TGTGCCAGCAGCTTAGATGGCCTCTTTAACCGGGGGGATTACAATGAGCAGTTCTTC. This encodes CASSLDGLFNRGDYNEQFF.

J is TRBJ1-5 and V is TRBV19, with a weak D call TRBD1 (5 bases). CDR3 length equals 16 residues. Deletions cut 5 bases from V and 6 bases from J, with 20 bases between. The germline V gene encodes CDR1 LNHDA and CDR2 SQIVND (reference sequence). The CDR3 nucleotides read TGTGCCAGTAGTCGGTATAGTTCCGGGGCTGGTCAGCCCCAGCATTTT. Its translation: CASSRYSSGAGQPQHF.

This chain links TRBV5-6 with TRBJ2-2; TRBD2 agrees at 12 bases. Germline CDR1 SGHDT, CDR2 YYEEEE. This CDR3 is built from 14 residues. Unmatched junction bases numbered 11, after V lost 4 bases and J lost 16 bases. Written as DNA, the CDR3 is TGTGCCAGCAGCCGCAGACTAGCGGGGGCTCGCGAGTTTTTT. It translates to CASSRRLAGAREFF. The whole variable domain, remainder taken from reference TRBV5-6 and TRBJ2-2, is DAGVTQSPTHLIKTRGQQVTLRCSPKSGHDTVSWYQQALGQGPQFIFQYYEEEERQRGNFPDRFSGHQFPNYSSELNVNALLLGDSALYLCASSRRLAGAREFFGEGSRLTVL.

Within the sample, this clone is medium-sized (0.01 to 0.1%). This chain links TRBV2 with TRBJ2-7; 8 bases are shared with TRBD1. After removal of 6 bases from V and 3 bases from J, the junction contained 7 bases not matched to a gene. Germline lookup yields CDR1 SNHLY and CDR2 FYNNEI. The CDR3 length is 14 residues. The CDR3 DNA is TGTGCCAGCAGGGTCGACAGGGGATACTACGAGCAGTACTTC. Amino acids: CASRVDRGYYEQYF.

The rearrangement uses TRBV4-2 and TRBJ2-7, with a tentative D call TRBD2 (6 bases). The CDR3 contains 14 residues. Germline V gene sequence: CDR1 LGHNA, CDR2 YNFKEQ. V was shortened by 2 bases and J by 7 bases, with 15 bases between the two germline ends. In DNA form, the CDR3 reads TGTGCCAGCAGCCAACCGGGAGTTAGTCGGGAGCAGTACTTC. Translation gives CASSQPGVSREQYF.

This rearrangement joins TRBV3-1 (or the pseudogene TRBV3-2) to TRBJ2-5; D remains unclear. The germline CDR1 and CDR2 sequences are LGHDT and YNNKEL (reference sequence). The germline V and J ends were trimmed by 1 base and 1 base, with 7 bases remaining between them. The CDR3 is 14 residues long. This CDR3 is CASSQGTVQETQYF. The CDR3 nucleotides read TGTGCCAGCAGCCAAGGGACGGTCCAAGAGACCCAGTACTTC.